This is a list of T cell receptor beta chains from one sample in a study of cytomegalovirus exposure and HLA in healthy donors. TCRdb keeps only in-frame clones here, not all; method: immunoSEQ multiplex PCR. The sample carries around 110,000 clones, 9% to 10% recorded once. The sequenced sample consisted of PBMCs. The origin of the receptors is a man aged 30 to 39 in good health and CMV-seronegative. The CDR3 runs from the conserved cysteine through the conserved F or W. Fields, in order: V gene, clone size, J gene, D gene, CDR3 DNA, CDR3 protein. The D gene is left open where the match is weak. Expanded clones are given a class, and other clones once, few, many or no size at all.

V: TRBV5-1; size: -; J: TRBJ2-3; D: -; DNA: TGCGCCAGCAGCTTTTTTGAAGGGAGGACAGATACGCAGTATTTT; CDR3: CASSFFEGRTDTQYF
V: TRBV5-1; size: -; J: TRBJ1-2; D: -; DNA: TGCGCCAGCAGCTTTGGCAGGGATGGCTACACCTTC; CDR3: CASSFGRDGYTF
V: TRBV30; size: -; J: TRBJ2-1; D: -; DNA: TGTGCCTGGAGTTGGGTTGGCCGACATAATGAGCAGTTCTTC; CDR3: CAWSWVGRHNEQFF
V: TRBV7-6; size: few; J: TRBJ2-2; D: -; DNA: TGTGCCAGCAGCTCCACAGGAGCCTCCACCGGGGAGCTGTTTTTT; CDR3: CASSSTGASTGELFF
V: TRBV25-1; size: few; J: TRBJ2-5; D: -; DNA: TGTGCCAGCAGCCTTGAGGAGACCCAGTACTTC; CDR3: CASSLEETQYF
V: TRBV19; size: -; J: TRBJ1-1; D: TRBD1; DNA: TGTGCCAGTAGTATAGATCGGAGGACAGGGGTGAAGGCTGAAGCTTTCTTT; CDR3: CASSIDRRTGVKAEAFF
V: TRBV5-1; size: few; J: TRBJ1-1; D: -; DNA: TGCGCCAGCAGCTTGGCCGGGGAGAACACTGAAGCTTTCTTT; CDR3: CASSLAGENTEAFF
V: TRBV27; size: -; J: TRBJ2-5; D: -; DNA: TGTGCCAGCAGCTTCGGCACCCAGGGTTTAGAGACCCAGTACTTC; CDR3: CASSFGTQGLETQYF
V: TRBV19; size: -; J: TRBJ2-7; D: TRBD2; DNA: TGTGCCAGTAGTCTGACTAGCAAGGGAGATTACGAGCAGTACTTC; CDR3: CASSLTSKGDYEQYF
V: TRBV6-5; size: few; J: TRBJ1-6; D: -; DNA: TGTGCCAGCAGCCCTTATAATTCACCCCTCCACTTT; CDR3: CASSPYNSPLHF
V: TRBV2; size: few; J: TRBJ1-1; D: TRBD1; DNA: TGTGCCAGCAGGGACAGGGGGGATACTGAAGCTTTCTTT; CDR3: CASRDRGDTEAFF
V: TRBV5-1; size: -; J: TRBJ1-2; D: -; DNA: TGCGCCAGCAGCCAGGAGGCCGCTAACTATGGCTACACCTTC; CDR3: CASSQEAANYGYTF
V: TRBV5-6; size: -; J: TRBJ2-1; D: TRBD1; DNA: TGTGCCAGCACAAACAGGGGGGATGAGCAGTTCTTC; CDR3: CASTNRGDEQFF
V: TRBV5-4; size: few; J: TRBJ1-1; D: -; DNA: TGTGCCAGCAGCGCGGACAGGAACACTGAAGCTTTCTTT; CDR3: CASSADRNTEAFF
V: TRBV5-1; size: few; J: TRBJ1-6; D: -; DNA: TGCGCCAGCAGCTTGGACGACAGGTTCCCCTATAATTCACCCCTCCACTTT; CDR3: CASSLDDRFPYNSPLHF
V: TRBV6-5; size: few; J: TRBJ1-1; D: -; DNA: TGTGCCAGCAGTTACCGAGCCGGGAACACTGAAGCTTTCTTT; CDR3: CASSYRAGNTEAFF
V: TRBV13; size: -; J: TRBJ2-7; D: -; DNA: TGTGCCAGCAGCTTAGGCAGGGGAACTACGACCTCCTACGAGCAGTACTTC; CDR3: CASSLGRGTTTSYEQYF
V: TRBV7-9; size: -; J: TRBJ2-7; D: TRBD2; DNA: TGTGCCAGCAGCTCGGGACTAGTCGGTTACTACGAGCAGTACTTC; CDR3: CASSSGLVGYYEQYF
V: TRBV29-1; size: few; J: TRBJ1-1; D: TRBD1; DNA: TGCAGCGTCTTCCTGACAGGGGGCACTGAAGCTTTCTTT; CDR3: CSVFLTGGTEAFF
V: TRBV4-3; size: -; J: TRBJ2-3; D: TRBD2; DNA: TGCGCCAGCAGCCAATTTTCGATAGCGGGGGGGCTTGCAGATACGCAGTATTTT; CDR3: CASSQFSIAGGLADTQYF
V: TRBV7-3; size: -; J: TRBJ2-1; D: TRBD2; DNA: TGTGCCAGCAGCTTAGGACTAGAGCGGGAGGGTCCATGGGACAATGAGCAGTTCTTC; CDR3: CASSLGLEREGPWDNEQFF
V: TRBV2; size: -; J: TRBJ2-7; D: -; DNA: TGTGCCAGCACCAATGGTAGAGGTCTAGCGTCTTATGAGCAGTACTTC; CDR3: CASTNGRGLASYEQYF
V: TRBV4-1; size: -; J: TRBJ2-3; D: TRBD2; DNA: TGCGCCAGCAGCCAAGATTTAAGCGGGGGGAGAGATACGCAGTATTTT; CDR3: CASSQDLSGGRDTQYF
V: TRBV5-4; size: -; J: TRBJ2-3; D: TRBD2; DNA: TGTGCCAGCAGCTTGGGGGGGACTAGCGGGGGGGCCGATACGCAGTATTTT; CDR3: CASSLGGTSGGADTQYF
V: TRBV4-1; size: few; J: TRBJ1-1; D: TRBD1; DNA: TGCGCCAGCAGCCAAGTTCTGGGGACAGGGGGCACTGAAGCTTTCTTT; CDR3: CASSQVLGTGGTEAFF
V: TRBV30; size: -; J: TRBJ2-6; D: -; DNA: TGTGCCTGGGGGGCCGGGGCCAACGTCCTGACTTTC; CDR3: CAWGAGANVLTF
V: TRBV27; size: -; J: TRBJ2-1; D: TRBD2; DNA: TGTGCCAGCAGTTTCGGGACTAGCGGGGAATACAATGAGCAGTTCTTC; CDR3: CASSFGTSGEYNEQFF
V: TRBV9; size: few; J: TRBJ2-1; D: TRBD2; DNA: TGTGCCAGCAGCGTAGAGGGACTAGCTTACAATGAGCAGTTCTTC; CDR3: CASSVEGLAYNEQFF
V: TRBV7-6; size: few; J: TRBJ2-7; D: TRBD1; DNA: TGTGCCAGCAGCTTAGTTGCGGACAGGTCCCCCTACGAGCAGTACTTC; CDR3: CASSLVADRSPYEQYF
V: TRBV18; size: -; J: TRBJ2-1; D: -; DNA: TGTGCCAGCTCTCATGCGGCAGGGACTTCGAACAATGAGCAGTTCTTC; CDR3: CASSHAAGTSNNEQFF
V: TRBV11-3; size: few; J: TRBJ2-7; D: -; DNA: TGTGCCAGCAGCCTTCGTGGAGGGGATTGGCAAAACGAGCAGTACTTC; CDR3: CASSLRGGDWQNEQYF
V: TRBV19; size: few; J: TRBJ1-4; D: TRBD1; DNA: TGTGCCAGTAGTTTAAAGGGGGCGGTCCGGGAAAAACTGTTTTTT; CDR3: CASSLKGAVREKLFF
V: TRBV7-9; size: few; J: TRBJ1-4; D: -; DNA: TGTGCCAGCAGCATCCAAGCGGTCGATGAAAAACTGTTTTTT; CDR3: CASSIQAVDEKLFF
V: TRBV15; size: -; J: TRBJ2-1; D: TRBD1; DNA: TGTGCCACCAGCAGAGGGGGACAGGGGGGGAATGAGCAGTTCTTC; CDR3: CATSRGGQGGNEQFF
V: TRBV11-3; size: few; J: TRBJ1-1; D: -; DNA: TGTGCCAGCAGCTTCGGGGGGGTCGGGCCTGAAGCTTTCTTT; CDR3: CASSFGGVGPEAFF
V: TRBV6-5; size: -; J: TRBJ2-7; D: TRBD1; DNA: TGTGCCAGCAGTTACGGACAGGGGTCCTACGAGCAGTACTTC; CDR3: CASSYGQGSYEQYF
V: TRBV9; size: -; J: TRBJ1-4; D: -; DNA: TGTGCCAGCAGCGTGGGGCAAGTTAATGAAAAACTGTTTTTT; CDR3: CASSVGQVNEKLFF
V: TRBV5-6; size: few; J: TRBJ2-7; D: TRBD1; DNA: TGTGCCAGCAGCGACACCGGGACAGGCCCTTACGAGCAGTACTTC; CDR3: CASSDTGTGPYEQYF
V: TRBV19; size: -; J: TRBJ1-1; D: -; DNA: TGTGCCAGTAGTCGACTGCACGGCGGGACTGAAGCTTCCTTT; CDR3: CASSRLHGGTEASF